A selection of T cell receptor beta chains follows, all from one sample in a study of cytomegalovirus exposure and HLA in healthy donors. TCRdb's table, derived via immunoSEQ multiplex PCR, lists solely in-frame clones and lacks some. The repertoire has roughly 140,000 clones, about 88% of them found once; the top ten carry less than 2.5%. The material sequenced was PBMCs. Source of these receptors: a woman aged 18-35 years in good health and CMV-seronegative. Each CDR3 is given with its conserved first and last residue. D genes are given only for firm matches. Clone size is given for some rows only: seen once, a few or many times, or a class if the clone is expanded.

abundance	v_gene	j_gene	d_gene	CDR3nt	CDR3aa
.	TRBV18	TRBJ2-3	TRBD2	TGTGCCAGCTCACCTTTAGCGGGGAGCACAGATACGCAGTATTTT	CASSPLAGSTDTQYF
.	TRBV4-3	TRBJ2-5	TRBD2	TGCGCCAGCAGCCCCCAGCAGGCGGGAGCGTATGAGACCCAGTACTTC	CASSPQQAGAYETQYF
.	TRBV13	TRBJ2-3	TRBD2	TGTGCCAGCAGCCCTAGCTGGAGGGGACTAGCGGGACCTCTCACAGATACGCAGTATTTT	CASSPSWRGLAGPLTDTQYF
.	TRBV5-1	TRBJ2-1	.	TGCGCCAGCAGCTTCTTAGGGGGGGAGGGCCCCAATGAGCAGTTCTTC	CASSFLGGEGPNEQFF
.	TRBV7-9	TRBJ1-2	TRBD1	TGTGCCAGCAGCTCCGGGACAGGGAGCCGTGGCTACACCTTC	CASSSGTGSRGYTF
.	TRBV28	TRBJ2-7	.	TGTGCCAGCAGTGAGGCGGGGCAGGCCTACGAGCAGTACTTC	CASSEAGQAYEQYF
.	TRBV7-9	TRBJ2-1	TRBD2	TGTGCCAGCAGGGCAGGACTAGCGGGAGTAGTCGGGGAGCAGTTCTTC	CASRAGLAGVVGEQFF
.	TRBV7-9	TRBJ1-1	.	TGTGCCAGCAGCACCAAGACAGCGAACACTGAAGCTTTCTTT	CASSTKTANTEAFF
.	TRBV7-9	TRBJ2-5	TRBD2	TGTGCCAGCAGCCCAACCCTTAGCGGGACCCAAGAGACCCAGTACTTC	CASSPTLSGTQETQYF
.	TRBV11-3	TRBJ2-3	TRBD2	TGTGCCAGCAGCTTAACCTTCGCGGGAGGAAGGACAGATACGCAGTATTTT	CASSLTFAGGRTDTQYF
once	TRBV6-1	TRBJ1-4	TRBD1	TGTGCCAGCAGAGACAGGGGGGAAAAACTGTTTTTT	CASRDRGEKLFF
.	TRBV7-2	TRBJ1-6	.	TGTGCCAGCAGCTTTAGAGCAGGGGACTCACCCCTCCACTTT	CASSFRAGDSPLHF
.	TRBV27	TRBJ2-3	.	TGTGCCAGCAGTTTATACGGGGTTTCAGATACGCAGTATTTT	CASSLYGVSDTQYF
once	TRBV5-6	TRBJ1-6	.	TGTGCCAGCAGCTCCACCGCCAGTTCTTCACCCCTCCACTTT	CASSSTASSSPLHF